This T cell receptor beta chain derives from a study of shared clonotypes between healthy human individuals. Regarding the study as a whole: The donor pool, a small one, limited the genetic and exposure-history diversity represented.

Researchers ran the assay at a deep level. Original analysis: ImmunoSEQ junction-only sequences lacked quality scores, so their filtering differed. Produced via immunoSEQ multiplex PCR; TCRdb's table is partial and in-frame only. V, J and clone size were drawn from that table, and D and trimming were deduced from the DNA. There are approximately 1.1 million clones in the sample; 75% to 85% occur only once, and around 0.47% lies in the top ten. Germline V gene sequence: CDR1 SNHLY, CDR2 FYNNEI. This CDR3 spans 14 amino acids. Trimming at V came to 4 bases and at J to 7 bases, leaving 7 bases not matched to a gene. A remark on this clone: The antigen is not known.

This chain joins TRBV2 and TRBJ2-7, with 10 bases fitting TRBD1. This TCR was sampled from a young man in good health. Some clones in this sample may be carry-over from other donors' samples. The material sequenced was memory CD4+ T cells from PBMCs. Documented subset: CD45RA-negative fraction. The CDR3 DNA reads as TGTGCCAGCAGTGGGAGACAGGGGGCTTGGGAGCAGTACTTC. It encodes CASSGRQGAWEQYF. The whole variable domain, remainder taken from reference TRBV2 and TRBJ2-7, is EPEVTQTPSHQVTQMGQEVILRCVPISNHLYFYWYRQILGQKVEFLVSFYNNEISEKSEIFDDQFSVERPDGSNFTLKIRSTKLEDSAMYFCASSGRQGAWEQYFGPGTRLTVT.